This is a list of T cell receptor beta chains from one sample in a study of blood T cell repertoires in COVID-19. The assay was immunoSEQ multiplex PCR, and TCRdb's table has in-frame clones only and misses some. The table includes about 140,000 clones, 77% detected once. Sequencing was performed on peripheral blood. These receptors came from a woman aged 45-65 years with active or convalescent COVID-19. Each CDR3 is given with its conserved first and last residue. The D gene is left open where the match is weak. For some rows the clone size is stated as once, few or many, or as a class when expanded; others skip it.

CDR3: CSSRAQVGLNTEAFF
DNA: TGCAGCTCTCGGGCACAGGTGGGGTTGAACACTGAAGCTTTCTTT
J: TRBJ1-1
size: once
D: -
V: TRBV29-1

CDR3: CATKPPGGGGVNEQFF
DNA: TGTGCCACCAAGCCTCCAGGAGGGGGGGGAGTAAATGAGCAGTTCTTC
J: TRBJ2-1
size: -
D: -
V: TRBV11-2

CDR3: CASSRRTENYGYTF
DNA: TGTGCCAGCAGCCGCCGGACAGAAAACTATGGCTACACCTTC
J: TRBJ1-2
size: -
D: -
V: TRBV7-8

CDR3: CASSFLGGANPTEAFF
DNA: TGTGCCAGCAGCTTCCTTGGGGGGGCTAATCCCACTGAAGCTTTCTTT
J: TRBJ1-1
size: once
D: -
V: TRBV7-3

CDR3: CASSLATAGADTGELFF
DNA: TGTGCCAGCAGCTTAGCGACAGCGGGAGCGGACACCGGGGAGCTGTTTTTT
J: TRBJ2-2
size: -
D: TRBD2
V: TRBV7-2

CDR3: CASSRLGGGRNEQFF
DNA: TGTGCCAGTAGTAGACTTGGCGGGGGGAGGAATGAGCAGTTCTTC
J: TRBJ2-1
size: many
D: TRBD2
V: TRBV19

CDR3: CASSLAGVPGDEQFF
DNA: TGTGCCAGCAGTCTAGCGGGAGTCCCCGGGGATGAGCAGTTCTTC
J: TRBJ2-1
size: -
D: TRBD2
V: TRBV2

CDR3: CASGQGNNEKLFF
DNA: TGTGCCAGTGGACAGGGGAATAATGAAAAACTGTTTTTT
J: TRBJ1-4
size: -
D: TRBD1
V: TRBV19

CDR3: CASSLAAGNTIYF
DNA: TGCGCCAGCAGCTTGGCTGCTGGAAACACCATATATTTT
J: TRBJ1-3
size: many
D: -
V: TRBV5-1

CDR3: CASSVGKAANQPQHF
DNA: TGTGCCAGCAGCGTAGGTAAAGCGGCCAATCAGCCCCAGCATTTT
J: TRBJ1-5
size: -
D: -
V: TRBV9

CDR3: CATKRGAYNEQFF
DNA: TGTGCCACCAAACGGGGGGCCTACAATGAGCAGTTCTTC
J: TRBJ2-1
size: once
D: TRBD2
V: TRBV24-1

CDR3: CASSLEAGDGETQYF
DNA: TGTGCCAGCAGCTTAGAAGCGGGAGACGGAGAGACCCAGTACTTC
J: TRBJ2-5
size: -
D: TRBD2
V: TRBV7-2

CDR3: CASSQQEHQPQHF
DNA: TGTGCCAGCAGCCAACAGGAACACCAGCCCCAGCATTTT
J: TRBJ1-5
size: -
D: -
V: TRBV7-6

CDR3: CASSYTGQGPSSGNTIYF
DNA: TGTGCCAGCAGTTACACTGGACAGGGACCTTCCTCTGGAAACACCATATATTTT
J: TRBJ1-3
size: -
D: TRBD1
V: TRBV6-2/TRBV6-3

CDR3: CASSQAASGYTGELFF
DNA: TGCGCCAGCAGCCAAGCGGCTAGCGGATACACCGGGGAGCTGTTTTTT
J: TRBJ2-2
size: -
D: TRBD2
V: TRBV4-3

CDR3: CASSFSGPPSGEQYF
DNA: TGTGCCAGCAGCTTCAGCGGGCCCCCGTCGGGGGAGCAGTACTTC
J: TRBJ2-7
size: -
D: -
V: TRBV11-1

CDR3: CASSIGAGNGNTEAFF
DNA: TGTGCCAGTAGTATTGGGGCAGGGAACGGTAACACTGAAGCTTTCTTT
J: TRBJ1-1
size: -
D: -
V: TRBV19

CDR3: CASSYSGTGDYEQYF
DNA: TGTGCCAGCAGTTACTCGGGGACAGGGGACTACGAGCAGTACTTC
J: TRBJ2-7
size: -
D: TRBD1
V: TRBV6-2/TRBV6-3

CDR3: CASSEAGPGGINEKLFF
DNA: TGTGCCAGCAGTGAAGCGGGCCCAGGGGGGATTAATGAAAAACTGTTTTTT
J: TRBJ1-4
size: -
D: TRBD1
V: TRBV2

CDR3: CASSLSGYQPQHF
DNA: TGTGCCAGCAGCTTATCCGGTTATCAGCCCCAGCATTTT
J: TRBJ1-5
size: few
D: -
V: TRBV7-9

CDR3: CASSSPRGRRPEQFF
DNA: TGTGCCAGCAGTTCTCCCAGGGGGCGGCGGCCTGAGCAGTTCTTC
J: TRBJ2-1
size: -
D: TRBD1
V: TRBV6-2/TRBV6-3

CDR3: CASSRGAGGRPDTQYF
DNA: TGTGCCAGCAGTCGAGGCGCGGGGGGGCGACCAGATACGCAGTATTTT
J: TRBJ2-3
size: -
D: TRBD2
V: TRBV7-3

CDR3: CASSFSGTDQETQYF
DNA: TGTGCCAGCAGCTTTTCCGGGACAGACCAAGAGACCCAGTACTTC
J: TRBJ2-5
size: -
D: TRBD1
V: TRBV5-5

CDR3: CASSLAGALQETQYF
DNA: TGTGCCAGCAGCTTAGCGGGGGCCCTCCAAGAGACCCAGTACTTC
J: TRBJ2-5
size: -
D: -
V: TRBV7-2

CDR3: CASSRQWGETQYF
DNA: TGTGCCAGTAGCAGACAGTGGGGCGAGACCCAGTACTTC
J: TRBJ2-5
size: once
D: -
V: TRBV19

CDR3: CASSQGVGQGKETQYF
DNA: TGTGCCAGCAGCCAAGGCGTGGGGCAGGGGAAAGAGACCCAGTACTTC
J: TRBJ2-5
size: -
D: -
V: TRBV3-1/TRBV3-2

CDR3: CASSYDRANEQFF
DNA: TGTGCCAGCAGCTACGACAGGGCCAATGAGCAGTTCTTC
J: TRBJ2-1
size: few
D: TRBD1
V: TRBV7-2

CDR3: CASSWDPQGGQYF
DNA: TGTGCCAGTTCTTGGGACCCACAGGGTGGGCAGTATTTT
J: TRBJ2-3
size: -
D: -
V: TRBV6-5

CDR3: CASSLGPGQGRDRSYEQYF
DNA: TGTGCCAGCAGCTTAGGCCCAGGACAGGGGCGAGACCGCTCCTACGAGCAGTACTTC
J: TRBJ2-7
size: -
D: TRBD1
V: TRBV7-2

CDR3: CAWSVRGTSRLYGYTF
DNA: TGTGCCTGGAGTGTACGGGGAACTTCCCGCCTCTATGGCTACACCTTC
J: TRBJ1-2
size: -
D: -
V: TRBV30

CDR3: CASSAQTALNTEAFF
DNA: TGTGCCAGTAGTGCCCAGACAGCCTTGAACACTGAAGCTTTCTTT
J: TRBJ1-1
size: -
D: -
V: TRBV19

CDR3: CASSPDPGSKLFF
DNA: TGTGCCAGCAGCCCCGACCCGGGGAGTAAACTGTTTTTT
J: TRBJ1-4
size: many
D: -
V: TRBV7-9

CDR3: CASTDRGRGGTNTEAFF
DNA: TGTGCCAGCACGGATAGGGGGCGGGGTGGGACGAACACTGAAGCTTTCTTT
J: TRBJ1-1
size: -
D: TRBD1
V: TRBV19

CDR3: CASSSDRGGEKLFF
DNA: TGCGCCAGCAGCTCCGACCGGGGTGGTGAAAAACTGTTTTTT
J: TRBJ1-4
size: -
D: -
V: TRBV5-1

CDR3: CASSSQGSNEQFF
DNA: TGTGCCAGCAGTTCACAGGGAAGTAATGAGCAGTTCTTC
J: TRBJ2-1
size: -
D: -
V: TRBV6-1